This entry is about one T cell receptor (beta chain). Antigen specificity is unknown. The data derive from a study of identical twins. Broader study findings: Invariant cells of the MAIT and iNKT types might have partly distorted the zero-insertion analyses. Monozygotic twins shared more out-of-frame TCR alpha than recombination models predicted. There was an excess of low generation probability in the out-of-frame alpha sequences that twins shared.

The authors used template switching to add a universal primer site and gave cDNA unique molecular identifiers. One entry per CDR3 protein results from TCRdb running MiXCR on the 5' RACE reads. The sample shows approximately 220,000 distinct CDR3 sequences, approximately 8% of them seen only once. The V gene's germline CDR1 is SNHLY and CDR2 FYNNEI. The CDR3 is 13 amino acids. V dropped 7 bases and J dropped 3; count of bases not matched to a gene: 4. The sample was also linked to a second study, of yellow fever vaccine responses in identical twins.

The receptor's source is a young woman in good health. Sequences were obtained from CD8+ T cells sorted from blood. The chain joins TRBV2 to TRBJ2-3; 7 bases fit TRBD1. The CDR3 nucleotides read TGTGCCAGCACTGACAGGGCTACAGATACGCAGTATTTT. Its protein product is CASTDRATDTQYF.